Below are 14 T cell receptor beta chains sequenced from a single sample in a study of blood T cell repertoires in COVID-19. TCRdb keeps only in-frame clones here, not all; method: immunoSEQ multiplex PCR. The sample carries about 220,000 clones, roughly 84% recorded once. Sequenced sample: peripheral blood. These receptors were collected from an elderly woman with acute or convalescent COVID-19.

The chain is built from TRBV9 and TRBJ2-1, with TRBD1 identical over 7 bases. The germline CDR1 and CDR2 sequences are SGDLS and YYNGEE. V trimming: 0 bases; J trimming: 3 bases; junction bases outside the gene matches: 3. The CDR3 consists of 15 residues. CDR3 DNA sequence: TGTGCCAGCAGCGTAGCGGGACAGATCTACAATGAGCAGTTCTTC. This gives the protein CASSVAGQIYNEQFF.

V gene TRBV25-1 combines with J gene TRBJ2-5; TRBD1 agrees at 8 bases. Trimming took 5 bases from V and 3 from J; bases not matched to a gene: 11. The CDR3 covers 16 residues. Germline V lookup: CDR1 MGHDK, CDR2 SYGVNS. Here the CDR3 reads CASSTGGRGREETQYF. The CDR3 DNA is TGTGCCAGCAGTACTGGGGGCAGGGGGCGCGAAGAGACCCAGTACTTC.

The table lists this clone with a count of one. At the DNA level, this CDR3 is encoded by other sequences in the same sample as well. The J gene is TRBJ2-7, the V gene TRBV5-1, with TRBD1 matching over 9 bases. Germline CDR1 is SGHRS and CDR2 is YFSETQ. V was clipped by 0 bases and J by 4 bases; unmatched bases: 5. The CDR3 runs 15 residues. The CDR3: CASSLGGTGSYEQYF. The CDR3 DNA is TGCGCCAGCAGCTTGGGGGGGACAGGGTCATACGAGCAGTACTTC.

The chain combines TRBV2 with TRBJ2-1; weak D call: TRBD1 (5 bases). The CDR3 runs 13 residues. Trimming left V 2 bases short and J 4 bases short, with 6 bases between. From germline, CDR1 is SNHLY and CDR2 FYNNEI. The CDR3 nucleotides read TGTGCCAGCAGTGAACAGGGATACAATGAGCAGTTCTTC. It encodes CASSEQGYNEQFF.

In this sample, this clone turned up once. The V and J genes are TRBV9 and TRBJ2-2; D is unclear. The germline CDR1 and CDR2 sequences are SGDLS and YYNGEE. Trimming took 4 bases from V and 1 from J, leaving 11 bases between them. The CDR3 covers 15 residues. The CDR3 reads CASSPPVVNTGELFF. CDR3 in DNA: TGTGCCAGCAGCCCCCCCGTCGTGAACACCGGGGAGCTGTTTTTT.

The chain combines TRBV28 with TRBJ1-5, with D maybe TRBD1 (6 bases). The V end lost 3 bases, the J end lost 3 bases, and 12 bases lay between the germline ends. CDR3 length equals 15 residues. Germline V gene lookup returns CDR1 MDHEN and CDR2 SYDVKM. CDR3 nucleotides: TGTGCCAGCAGTTTGGGCGGGGGCTACAATCAGCCCCAGCATTTT. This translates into CASSLGGGYNQPQHF.

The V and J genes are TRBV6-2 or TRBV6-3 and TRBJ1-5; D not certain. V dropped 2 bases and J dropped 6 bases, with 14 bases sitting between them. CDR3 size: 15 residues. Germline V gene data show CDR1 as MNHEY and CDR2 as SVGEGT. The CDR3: CASSYGGPGAQPQHF. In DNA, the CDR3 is TGTGCCAGCAGTTACGGAGGGCCGGGTGCTCAGCCCCAGCATTTT.

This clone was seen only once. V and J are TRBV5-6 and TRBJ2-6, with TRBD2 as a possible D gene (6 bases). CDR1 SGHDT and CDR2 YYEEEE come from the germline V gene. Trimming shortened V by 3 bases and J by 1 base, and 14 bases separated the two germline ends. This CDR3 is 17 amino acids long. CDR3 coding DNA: TGTGCCAGCAGCTCTTCAGGGAGGTGGTCTGGGGCCAACGTCCTGACTTTC. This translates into CASSSSGRWSGANVLTF. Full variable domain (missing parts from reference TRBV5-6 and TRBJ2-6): DAGVTQSPTHLIKTRGQQVTLRCSPKSGHDTVSWYQQALGQGPQFIFQYYEEEERQRGNFPDRFSGHQFPNYSSELNVNALLLGDSALYLCASSSSGRWSGANVLTFGAGSRLTVL.

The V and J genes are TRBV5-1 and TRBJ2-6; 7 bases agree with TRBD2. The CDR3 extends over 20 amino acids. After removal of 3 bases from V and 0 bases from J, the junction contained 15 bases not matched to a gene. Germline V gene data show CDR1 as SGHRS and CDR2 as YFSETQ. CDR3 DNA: TGCGCCAGCAGCTCATCCCCGACGGGGGGACTCGGCTCTGGGGCCAACGTCCTGACTTTC. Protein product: CASSSSPTGGLGSGANVLTF.

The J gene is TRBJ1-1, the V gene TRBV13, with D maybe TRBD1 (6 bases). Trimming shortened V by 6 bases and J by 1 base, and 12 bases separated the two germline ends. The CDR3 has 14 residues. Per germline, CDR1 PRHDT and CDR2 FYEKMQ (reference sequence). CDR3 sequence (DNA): TGTGCCAGCAGGTTGAGGGGGACGAACACTGAAGCTTTCTTT. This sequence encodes CASRLRGTNTEAFF.

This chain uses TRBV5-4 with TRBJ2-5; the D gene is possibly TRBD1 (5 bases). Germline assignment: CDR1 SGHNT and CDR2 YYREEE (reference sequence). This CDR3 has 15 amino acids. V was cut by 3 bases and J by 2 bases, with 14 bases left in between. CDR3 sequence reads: CASSSARAEQETQYF. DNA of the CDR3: TGTGCCAGCAGCTCGGCCAGGGCGGAACAAGAGACCCAGTACTTC.

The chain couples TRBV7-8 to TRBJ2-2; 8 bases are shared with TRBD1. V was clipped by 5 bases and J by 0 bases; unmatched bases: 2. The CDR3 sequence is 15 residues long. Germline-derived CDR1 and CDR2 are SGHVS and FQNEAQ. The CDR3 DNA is TGTGCCAGCAGCCCGACAGGGGCGAACACCGGGGAGCTGTTTTTT. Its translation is CASSPTGANTGELFF.

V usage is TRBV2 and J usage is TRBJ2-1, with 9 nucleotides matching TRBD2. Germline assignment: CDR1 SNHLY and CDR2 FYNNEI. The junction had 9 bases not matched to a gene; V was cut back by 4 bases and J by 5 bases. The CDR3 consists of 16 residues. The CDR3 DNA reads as TGTGCCAGCAGTGGCCTAGCGGGGACCGCGGACAATGAGCAGTTCTTC. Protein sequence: CASSGLAGTADNEQFF.

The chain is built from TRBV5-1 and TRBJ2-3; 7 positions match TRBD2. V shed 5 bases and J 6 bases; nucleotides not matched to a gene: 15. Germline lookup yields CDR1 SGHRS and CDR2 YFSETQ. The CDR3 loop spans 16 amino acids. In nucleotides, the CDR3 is TGCGCCAGCAGACGACAAACCCTAGCGGCGGAGGATACGCAGTATTTT. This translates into CASRRQTLAAEDTQYF.